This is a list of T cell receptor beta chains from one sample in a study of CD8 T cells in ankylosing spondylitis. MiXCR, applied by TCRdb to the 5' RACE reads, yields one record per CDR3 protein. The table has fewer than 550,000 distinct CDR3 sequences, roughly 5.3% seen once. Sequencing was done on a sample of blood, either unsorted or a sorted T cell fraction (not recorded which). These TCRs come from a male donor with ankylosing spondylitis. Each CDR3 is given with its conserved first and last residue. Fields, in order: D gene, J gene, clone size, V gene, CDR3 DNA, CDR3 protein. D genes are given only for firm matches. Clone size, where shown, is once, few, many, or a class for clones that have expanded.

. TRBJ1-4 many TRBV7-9 TGTGCCAGCAGCCTACGGGCAGGAGATGAAAAACTGTTTTTT CASSLRAGDEKLFF
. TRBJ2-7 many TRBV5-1 TGCGCCAGCAGCTTAGAAAGCTACGAGCAGTACTTC CASSLESYEQYF
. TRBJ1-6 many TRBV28 TGTGCCAGCAACACGGGCCAGGGGTTATATTCACCCCTCCACTTT CASNTGQGLYSPLHF
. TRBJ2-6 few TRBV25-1 TGTGCCAGCAGTGTCGGCCGGGGCTCTGGGGCCAACGTCCTGACTTTC CASSVGRGSGANVLTF
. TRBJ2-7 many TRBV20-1 TGCAGTGCGCTAGCTATCAACTTCTACGAGCAGTACTTC CSALAINFYEQYF
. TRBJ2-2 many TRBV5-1 TGCGCCAGCAGCTACGTTCAGGGAAGGGCCGGGGAGCTGTTTTTT CASSYVQGRAGELFF
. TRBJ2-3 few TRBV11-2 TGTGCCAGCAGCCCCCGGGGTTACACAGATACGCAGTATTTT CASSPRGYTDTQYF
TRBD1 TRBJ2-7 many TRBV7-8 TGTGCCAGCAGCGCGGCAGGGGGACCACTCGAGCAGTACTTC CASSAAGGPLEQYF
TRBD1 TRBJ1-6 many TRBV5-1 TGCGCCAGCAGCCCAAAGACGATACAGGGGACGAATTCACCCCTCCACTTT CASSPKTIQGTNSPLHF
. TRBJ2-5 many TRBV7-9 TGTGCCAGCAGCAACCTGATGACAGGAGCAAAAGAGACCCAGTACTTC CASSNLMTGAKETQYF
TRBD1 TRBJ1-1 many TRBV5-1 TGCGCCAGCAGCTATACAGGGGGCGCAACTGAAGCTTTCTTT CASSYTGGATEAFF
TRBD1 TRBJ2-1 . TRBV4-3 TGCGCCAGCAGCCAAGATTGGGGGACAGGGAGTGAGCAGTTCTTC CASSQDWGTGSEQFF
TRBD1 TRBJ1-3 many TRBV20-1 TGCAGTGCTAGAGCTGTAGACAGGGGCTCTGGAAACACCATATATTTT CSARAVDRGSGNTIYF
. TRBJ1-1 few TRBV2 TGTGCCAGCAGTGGCTTTATAGCTTTCTTT CASSGFIAFF
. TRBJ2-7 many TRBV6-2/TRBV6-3 TGTGCCAGCAGTTACCGGGCAGAAGGATACGAGCAGTACTTC CASSYRAEGYEQYF
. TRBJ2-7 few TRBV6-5 TGTGCCAGCAGTTACTCACGGACGTCCTCCTACGAGCAGTACTTC CASSYSRTSSYEQYF
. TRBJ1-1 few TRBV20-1 TGCAGTGCTAGCTTCGGGTCTGTGGGCACTGAAGCTTTCTTT CSASFGSVGTEAFF
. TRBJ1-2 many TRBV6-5 TGTGCCAGCAGTTACCTGGATGCTAACTATGGCTACACCTTC CASSYLDANYGYTF
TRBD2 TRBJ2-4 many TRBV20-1 TGCAGTGCTTTAGCGGGGGGATTAGCCAAAAACATTCAGTACTTC CSALAGGLAKNIQYF
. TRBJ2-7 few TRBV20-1 TGCAGTGCTGCAGTAGAGGCGGGACACATAACCTACGAGCAGTACTTC CSAAVEAGHITYEQYF
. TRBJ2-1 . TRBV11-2 TGTGCCAGCAGCTTAGCTCGGGCAAGGAGGAATGAGCAGTTCTTC CASSLARARRNEQFF
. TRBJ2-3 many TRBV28 TGTGCCAGCAGTTTACCGGACTCCCGAAGGGCGCAGTATTTT CASSLPDSRRAQYF
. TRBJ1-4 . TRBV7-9 TGTGCCAGCAGCTTATTGGAAAAACTGTTTTTT CASSLLEKLFF
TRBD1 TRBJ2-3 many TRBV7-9 TGTGCCAGCAGCTTGGGACAGACCTCTAGCACAGATACGCAGTATTTT CASSLGQTSSTDTQYF
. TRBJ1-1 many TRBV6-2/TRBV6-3 TGTGCCAGCCAACAGGGAGGGACTGAAGCTTTCTTT CASQQGGTEAFF
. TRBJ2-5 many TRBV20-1 TGCAGTGCTAGAGAAGGGACGAAAGAGACCCAGTACTTC CSAREGTKETQYF
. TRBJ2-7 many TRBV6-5 TGTGCCAGCAGTCTACATACAGGGAGTGGGATCTACGAGCAGTACTTC CASSLHTGSGIYEQYF
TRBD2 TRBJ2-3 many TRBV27 TGTGCCAGCAGCCCCACTAGCGGGATCGGTGCGATCACAGATACGCAGTATTTT CASSPTSGIGAITDTQYF
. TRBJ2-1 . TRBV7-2 TGTGCCAGCAGCTTAACGGGACCTCCCAACAATGAGCAGTTCTTC CASSLTGPPNNEQFF
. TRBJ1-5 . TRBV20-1 TGCAGTGCTAGCGACACCGGGACATGGAGGAGCAATCAGCCCCAGCATTTT CSASDTGTWRSNQPQHF
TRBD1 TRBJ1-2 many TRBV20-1 TGCAGTGCCAGGGACAGGGGGGATGGCTACACCTTC CSARDRGDGYTF
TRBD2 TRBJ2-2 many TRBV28 TGTGCCAGCAGCAATAGCGGGAGCACCGGGGAGCTGTTTTTT CASSNSGSTGELFF
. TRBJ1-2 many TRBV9 TGTGCCAGCAGCGTAGAGGAGGGGGTAGTTTATGGCTACACCTTC CASSVEEGVVYGYTF
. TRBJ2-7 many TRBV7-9 TGTGCCAGCAGCCCTCGGGAACTGGGCTACGAGCAGTACTTC CASSPRELGYEQYF
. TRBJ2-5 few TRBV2 TGTGCCAGCAAAATGACCAGCGGGGAGACCCAGTACTTC CASKMTSGETQYF
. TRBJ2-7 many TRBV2 TGTGCCAGCAGTGAAATTAGGGGGACCTACGAGCAGTACTTC CASSEIRGTYEQYF
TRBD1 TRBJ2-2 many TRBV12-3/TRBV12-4 TGTGCCAGCAGGGGGACAGTATCTACCGGGGAGCTGTTTTTT CASRGTVSTGELFF
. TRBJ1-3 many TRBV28 TGTGCCAGCAGTTTGACGGCTCCCACCGCAACCATATATTTT CASSLTAPTATIYF
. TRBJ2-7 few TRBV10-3 TGTGCCATCAGTGAGCCGGCGGGGAAGAGGGGCGAGCAGTACTTC CAISEPAGKRGEQYF
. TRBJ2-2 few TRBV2 TGTGCCCCCAGGGGCCTAGCGGTTAACCTAGGGAACACCGGGGAGCTGTTTTTT CAPRGLAVNLGNTGELFF
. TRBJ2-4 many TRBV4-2 TGTGCCAGCAGCCCTCAGGGGCCCAAAAACATTCAGTACTTC CASSPQGPKNIQYF
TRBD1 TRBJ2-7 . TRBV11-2 TGTGCCAGCAGCTTAGTTTTCCGGGACAGGCTGAAAAAAACCTACGAGCAGTACTTC CASSLVFRDRLKKTYEQYF
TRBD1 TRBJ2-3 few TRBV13 TGTGCCAGCAGCTTAGGCCCCAGGGGGCGGGCAGATACGCAGTATTTT CASSLGPRGRADTQYF
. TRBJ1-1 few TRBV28 TGTGCCAGCAGTTTATGGGCTGAAGCTTTCTTT CASSLWAEAFF
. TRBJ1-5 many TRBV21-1 TGTGCCAGCAATCCTCAGCCCCAGCATTTT CASNPQPQHF
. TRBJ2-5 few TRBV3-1 TGTGCCAGCAGCCTTGGGGTACCCCCCCAGTACTTC CASSLGVPPQYF
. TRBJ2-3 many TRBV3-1 TGTGCCAGCAGCCCTCGGCGCAGGCCCACAGATACGCAGTATTTT CASSPRRRPTDTQYF
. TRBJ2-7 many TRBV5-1 TGCGCCAGCAGCTTGACCGCCGGGACTCCTTACGAGCAGTACTTC CASSLTAGTPYEQYF